The rows below give T cell receptor beta chains drawn from one sample of a study of OX40 agonist ivuxolimab in advanced cancers. Only in-frame clones appear in the TCRdb table, and some are missing; sequencing was by immunoSEQ multiplex PCR. The table lists 40,000 to 45,000 clones, 86% of them singletons. Sequencing was performed on CD4+ or CD8+ T cells sorted from blood, taken in a trial of the OX40 agonist ivuxolimab. The source of these receptors is an adult with an advanced solid tumor such as melanoma, head and neck, liver or kidney cancer. Each CDR3 is given without its conserved first and last residue. A D gene is named only where the DNA matches it firmly.

cdr3_length,d_call,v_call,j_call,cdr3_aa
17,.,TRBV7-2,TRBJ2-6,ASSYPRDIPISGANVLT
11,.,TRBV4-2,TRBJ2-7,ASSLEGSYEQY
12,TRBD1,TRBV6-6,TRBJ1-2,ASSVGQGYGGYT
14,TRBD2,TRBV5-4,TRBJ2-1,ASRDRSGSSYNEQF
12,.,TRBV5-4,TRBJ2-6,ASSIFSGANVLT
11,TRBD1,TRBV29-1,TRBJ1-2,SVARDSADGYT
14,TRBD1,TRBV9,TRBJ1-2,ASSVSTGEEAYGYT
14,.,TRBV9,TRBJ1-6,ASSGGFPGLNSPLH
13,.,TRBV6-1,TRBJ2-7,ASSEDPTASYEQY
12,.,TRBV5-6,TRBJ1-2,ASSLVDANYGYT
14,.,TRBV19,TRBJ2-5,ASTQRRGAVGETQY
14,TRBD1,TRBV7-2,TRBJ1-2,ASSLLTGTGNYGYT
12,TRBD1,TRBV5-6,TRBJ1-1,ASSEQGATTEAF
11,.,TRBV5-4,TRBJ1-4,ASSPEENEKLF
13,.,TRBV5-1,TRBJ2-3,ASTPQGIITDTQY
12,TRBD1,TRBV27,TRBJ2-1,ASSNGQDDNEQF
10,.,TRBV19,TRBJ2-3,ASSIFTDTQY
13,.,TRBV7-2,TRBJ1-3,ASSLSSARGNTIY
12,.,TRBV10-3,TRBJ1-1,AIREYRDNTEAF
15,TRBD2,TRBV9,TRBJ2-1,ASSSPGLAGGYNEQF
11,TRBD1,TRBV29-1,TRBJ2-1,SGDRSSYNEQF
13,.,TRBV5-1,TRBJ1-5,ASSLGTGGNQPQH
17,.,TRBV10-3,TRBJ1-2,AISATNRGRHTEDDGYT
12,.,TRBV5-5,TRBJ1-5,ASSLGSGDQPQH
12,TRBD1,TRBV27,TRBJ1-1,ASSFMPTGTEAF
13,.,TRBV6-5,TRBJ2-7,ASSLLGAGDHEQY
13,.,TRBV4-1,TRBJ1-4,ASSPPFRRGEKLF